This record concerns one T cell receptor (beta chain) sequence. Its antigen is undetermined. V lost 4 bases and J 1 base, leaving 10 bases between the germline ends. Germline CDR1 and CDR2: LNHDA and SQIVND (reference sequence). The CDR3 totals 14 residues. The entry originates in a study of PD-1 blockade in classical Hodgkin lymphoma. Study-level findings and limits: CD4+ TCR diversity climbed significantly by C4D1, unlike CD8+ TCR diversity.

TCRdb keeps only in-frame clones here, not all; method: immunoSEQ multiplex PCR. In the table there are fewer than 80,000 clones, 71% of which are singletons. Each patient's relapse followed autologous stem cell transplantation, and brentuximab vedotin exposure varied. The V and J genes are TRBV19 and TRBJ1-1, with a tentative D call TRBD1 (5 bases). This sequence originates from a human donor with classical Hodgkin lymphoma. Here the sequenced sample was peripheral blood mononuclear cells (PBMCs), taken before the second cycle of nivolumab. The DNA of the CDR3 is TGTGCCAGTAGTAGACAGATAACGAACACTGAAGCTTTCTTT. Protein sequence: CASSRQITNTEAFF.